This paragraph reports one T cell receptor beta chain. The data stem from a study of blood T cell repertoires in COVID-19. Study-wide background: Sample material is recorded as cDNA or gDNA derived from T cells, B-cell-depleted T cells, or PBMCs.

Clones were sequenced by immunoSEQ multiplex PCR, and TCRdb holds only the in-frame ones, with some missing. The sample has 140,000 to 150,000 clones, over 80% seen once; the top ten hold around 6.2%. This CDR3 contains 14 residues. V shed 5 bases and J shed 1 base, with 9 bases lying between them. Per the germline V gene, CDR1 is SGDLS and CDR2 is YYNGEE. The source of this sequence is a middle-aged woman who had recovered from COVID-19. The genes are TRBV9 and TRBJ2-2, with D possibly matching TRBD1 (5 bases). Source material: PBMCs or T cells enriched from blood (not recorded which). The CDR3 reads CASRGVGNTGELFF. In DNA form, the CDR3 reads TGTGCCAGCAGAGGGGTTGGGAACACCGGGGAGCTGTTTTTT.